These 22 T cell receptor beta chains were sequenced from one sample in a study of Ad26.COV2.S vaccination and SARS-CoV-2 variants. Indicated treatment: 15 to 20 received Ad26.COV2.S at low or high dose, single or two shots; about 5 received placebo; per-sample allocation not given. The samples were gathered on day 63 after the first injection of vaccine or placebo. Using immunoSEQ multiplex PCR, the repertoire was profiled, and TCRdb retains in-frame clones only, with some absent. This table has under 550,000 clones, around nine tenths appearing once. The material sequenced was peripheral blood, taken in a trial of Ad26.COV2.S vaccine versus placebo. Source of these receptors: a person aged 18-65 years who received the Ad26.COV2.S COVID-19 vaccine or a placebo.

This clone was seen once. This chain connects TRBV6-2 or TRBV6-3 to TRBJ2-7; 10 bases are a match to TRBD1. J gave up 4 bases and V 2 bases, and 8 bases lay outside the gene matches. Germline V gene data show CDR1 as MNHEY and CDR2 as SVGEGT. The CDR3 consists of 16 residues. The DNA for the CDR3 is TGTGCCAGCAGTTACGCGGACAGGGGGTATTTATACGAGCAGTACTTC. Protein sequence: CASSYADRGYLYEQYF.

The chain is built from TRBV10-3 and TRBJ2-3, with 11 bases lining up with TRBD2. CDR1 is ENHRY and CDR2 is SYGVKD in the germline V gene. Losses at the gene ends were 4 bases for V and 1 base for J; bases not matched to a gene: 7. The CDR3 length is 17 residues. The CDR3 nucleotides are TGTGCCATCAGTGGGGGTCTAGCGGGAGGTGGCACAGATACGCAGTATTTT. It encodes CAISGGLAGGGTDTQYF.

V gene TRBV4-3 combines with J gene TRBJ2-1, with TRBD2 matching 9 bases. The V gene's germline CDR1 is LGHNA and CDR2 YSLEER. The CDR3 has 18 amino acids. V was clipped by 0 bases and J by 4 bases; unmatched bases: 10. The CDR3 DNA sequence: TGCGCCAGCAGCCAAGATGTGGTAGCGGGGGTTCTTTACAATGAGCAGTTCTTC. Protein product: CASSQDVVAGVLYNEQFF.

V is TRBV19 and J is TRBJ1-1; no definite D call. The CDR3 is 17 amino acids. Germline CDR1 LNHDA, CDR2 SQIVND (reference sequence). Trimming removed 0 bases from V and 0 bases from J, with 14 bases in between. The CDR3: CASSIDLLPEMNTEAFF. The CDR3 bases are TGTGCCAGTAGTATAGATCTTCTCCCAGAAATGAACACTGAAGCTTTCTTT.

The gene calls are TRBV10-1 and TRBJ2-1; TRBD1 aligns across 10 bases. CDR1 is WNHNN and CDR2 is SYGVQD in the germline V gene (reference sequence). Trimming cost V 5 bases and J 10 bases; bases outside gene matches: 17. There are 17 residues in the CDR3. CDR3 in amino acids: CASSNGDRGVLGKEQFF. The CDR3 coding sequence is TGCGCCAGCAGTAATGGGGACAGGGGCGTTCTGGGGAAGGAGCAGTTCTTC.

V usage is TRBV6-5 and J usage is TRBJ2-5; no definite D call. Trimming took off 6 bases at V and 5 bases at J, with 16 bases between the two ends. Looked up from germline, CDR1 is MNHEY and CDR2 is SVGAGI. This CDR3 has 14 residues. The CDR3 DNA is TGTGCCAGCAGGCCTGAATATGTCGCCGAGACCCAGTACTTC. This translates into CASRPEYVAETQYF.

The V gene is TRBV5-1, the J gene TRBJ1-2; TRBD1 is a possible D gene (6 bases). V lost 4 bases and J lost 3, with 16 bases in between. This CDR3 is built from 15 residues. Germline assignment: CDR1 SGHRS and CDR2 YFSETQ. In nucleotides, the CDR3 is TGCGCCAGCAGCCCAGCCGGACAGAACCACTATGGCTACACCTTC. Translating it yields CASSPAGQNHYGYTF.

Written as DNA, the CDR3 is TGCGCCAGCAGCTGGGGACAGGGAGCGGGTGAGCAGTTCTTC. Amino acids: CASSWGQGAGEQFF. V gene TRBV5-1 combines with J gene TRBJ2-1, with 9 bases fitting TRBD1. The germline V gene has CDR1 SGHRS and CDR2 YFSETQ. The CDR3 runs 14 residues. J gave up 9 bases and V 3 bases, and 7 bases lay outside the gene matches.

CDR3 DNA: TGTGCCAGCAGAAACTCGGGGCGGGCATCCACCGGGGAGCTGTTTTTT. Translated, it gives CASRNSGRASTGELFF. This chain joins TRBV27 and TRBJ2-2; D assignment may be TRBD1 or TRBD2 (5 bases each). This CDR3 is 16 amino acids long. Trimming shortened V by 6 bases and J by 4 bases, and 18 bases separated the two germline ends. Germline-derived CDR1 and CDR2 are MNHEY and SMNVEV (reference sequence).

The V and J genes are TRBV27 and TRBJ1-1, with TRBD1 identical over 7 bases. J lost 2 bases, V lost 5 bases, and 8 bases had no gene match. Germline assignment: CDR1 MNHEY and CDR2 SMNVEV (reference sequence). This CDR3 has 15 residues. This CDR3 is CASSPGGAINTEAFF. The CDR3 region has the DNA TGTGCCAGCAGTCCAGGGGGGGCGATTAACACTGAAGCTTTCTTT.

CDR3 in amino acids: CASSGTLFYEQYF. The CDR3 nucleotides read TGTGCCAGCAGCGGGACACTTTTTTACGAGCAGTACTTC. The chain is built from TRBV5-8 and TRBJ2-7, with D maybe TRBD1 (6 bases). Trimming stripped 4 bases from V and 4 bases from J, with 12 bases between. This CDR3 region has 13 residues. Germline V gene sequence: CDR1 SGHTS, CDR2 YDEGEE.

The gene calls are TRBV7-9 and TRBJ2-7; D is possibly TRBD1 (6 bases). CDR3 size: 14 residues. V was trimmed by 5 bases and J by 7 bases, leaving 18 bases between them. CDR1 is SEHNR, CDR2 FQNEAQ, per germline (reference sequence). The CDR3 loop reads CASSTPRRGDEQYF. The CDR3 nucleotides are TGTGCCAGCAGCACTCCCCGCAGGGGTGATGAGCAGTACTTC.

This clone was picked up a small number of times. The chain links TRBV6-5 to TRBJ2-1, with 9 bases identical to TRBD1. Trimming at V came to 5 bases and at J to 9 bases, leaving 5 bases not matched to a gene. CDR3 size: 13 residues. CDR1 MNHEY and CDR2 SVGAGI come from the germline V gene. The CDR3, as DNA: TGTGCCAGCAGTCAGACAGGGGGGGGTGAGCAGTTCTTC. Residues: CASSQTGGGEQFF.

The chain links TRBV10-3 to TRBJ1-1; D ambiguous. The CDR3 covers 14 residues. Germline CDR1 is ENHRY and CDR2 is SYGVKD. V lost 3 bases and J lost 2, with 10 bases in between. CDR3 loop: CAISEAGPNTEAFF. As DNA, the CDR3 is TGTGCCATCAGTGAAGCAGGACCTAACACTGAAGCTTTCTTT.

The chain joins TRBV20-1 to TRBJ1-5; no clear D. The CDR3 consists of 13 residues. CDR1 is DFQATT and CDR2 is SNEGSKA in the germline V gene (reference sequence). Trimming took 3 bases from V and 1 from J, leaving 7 bases between them. CDR3 DNA: TGCAGTGCTAGTAAGGGAAGCAATCAGCCCCAGCATTTT. This sequence encodes CSASKGSNQPQHF.

DNA for the CDR3: TGTGCCAGCAGTTTAGACAGGGGGCGCCTCGATGAGCAGTTCTTC. This gives the protein CASSLDRGRLDEQFF. The chain employs TRBV27 and TRBJ2-1, with 10 bases that match TRBD1. Per the germline V gene, CDR1 is MNHEY and CDR2 is SMNVEV (reference sequence). The V segment lost 2 bases and the J segment 8 bases; nucleotides outside the gene matches: 6. This CDR3 spans 15 amino acids.

The chain joins TRBV10-3 to TRBJ2-7, with 12 bases fitting TRBD2. J was trimmed by 3 bases and V by 3 bases; bases with no gene match: 3. CDR3 size: 15 residues. Germline V gene sequence: CDR1 ENHRY, CDR2 SYGVKD. The CDR3 loop is CAISDRTSGNYEQYF. The CDR3 region has the DNA TGTGCCATCAGTGATCGGACTAGCGGGAACTACGAGCAGTACTTC.

Only one count was recorded for this clone. This chain connects TRBV27 to TRBJ2-6, with 8 bases matching TRBD1. Trimming cost V 0 bases and J 4 bases; bases outside gene matches: 8. CDR1 is MNHEY and CDR2 is SMNVEV in the germline V gene (reference sequence). This CDR3 region has 18 residues. In DNA, the CDR3 is TGTGCCAGCAGTTTATCGTGGACAGGGACGCGCGGGGCCAACGTCCTGACTTTC. As protein: CASSLSWTGTRGANVLTF.

This sequence joins TRBV7-2 and TRBJ1-2; D is unresolved. Trimming stripped 0 bases from V and 10 bases from J, with 15 bases between. CDR1 and CDR2 from the germline V gene are SGHTA and FQGNSA. The CDR3 runs 14 residues. CDR3 in amino acids: CASSLAPYEGAYTF. Here the CDR3 DNA reads TGTGCCAGCAGCTTAGCCCCCTACGAAGGAGCCTACACCTTC.

The DNA of the CDR3 is TGTGCCAGCACCCCTAGGGGGCACGGGACCGGGGAGCTGTTTTTT. Translated, it gives CASTPRGHGTGELFF. This sequence joins TRBV28 and TRBJ2-2; 7 bases fit TRBD1. CDR3 length: 15 amino acids. The junction had 10 bases not matched to a gene; V was cut back by 7 bases and J by 5 bases. Germline CDR1 is MDHEN and CDR2 is SYDVKM.

The chain links TRBV29-1 to TRBJ1-1; maybe TRBD1 (5 bases). The V gene lost 5 bases and the J gene lost 6 bases, with 13 bases spanning the gap. Germline V gene lookup returns CDR1 SQVTM and CDR2 ANQGSEA. This CDR3 has 12 amino acids. This CDR3 reads CSVWGPDPEAFF. CDR3 in DNA: TGCAGCGTTTGGGGCCCGGACCCTGAAGCTTTCTTT. Complete variable domain (other parts from reference TRBV29-1 and TRBJ1-1): SAVISQKPSRDICQRGTSLTIQCQVDSQVTMMFWYRQQPGQSLTLIATANQGSEATYESGFVIDKFPISRPNLTFSTLTVSNMSPEDSSIYLCSVWGPDPEAFFGQGTRLTVV.

The V gene is TRBV19, the J gene TRBJ2-7, with a weak D call TRBD2 (6 bases). The CDR3 contains 16 residues. Looked up from germline, CDR1 is LNHDA and CDR2 is SQIVND (reference sequence). Trimming pared 2 bases from V and 2 bases from J, leaving 16 bases between. The CDR3 is CASSIFGGTGAYEQYF. The CDR3 region has the DNA TGTGCCAGTAGTATATTTGGCGGGACTGGAGCCTACGAGCAGTACTTC.